The 20 T cell receptor beta chains given below trace back to one sample, sequenced in a study of T cells in localized non-small cell lung cancer (dated by TCRdb to about 2020). Receptors were amplified or captured by the immunoSEQ multiplex PCR assay. Not all clones reach the TCRdb copy of this immuneACCESS table, which keeps in-frame sequences only. Checked studies attribute under half of the gap to unresolved V genes and leave the rest unexplained. The sample profile shows 100,000 to 150,000 clones; roughly 90% of them were found once. The leading ten clones occupy approximately 1.5% of the sample. Sequencing used peripheral blood, obtained before any cancer treatment. Every receptor here comes from a female donor over 55 with stage I lung adenocarcinoma.

The V gene is TRBV2, the J gene TRBJ2-1; unclear D gene. V lost 4 bases and J lost 8, with 9 bases in between. This CDR3 has 12 residues. Germline loops: CDR1 SNHLY, CDR2 FYNNEI. The CDR3 DNA is TGTGCCAGCAGTGTGATGCCGTATGAGCAGTTCTTC. This sequence encodes CASSVMPYEQFF.

The rearrangement links TRBV7-3 to TRBJ1-1; TRBD1 matches 8 bases. Germline CDR1 reads SGHTA; CDR2 reads FQGTGA. CDR3 size: 14 residues. Germline trimming cut 5 bases from V and 6 bases from J; bases unmatched to any gene: 8. The CDR3 DNA sequence: TGTGCCAGCAGCCCACAGGGGGGGGTGGCTGAAGCTTTCTTT. Translated: CASSPQGGVAEAFF.

The J gene is TRBJ2-7, the V gene TRBV28; 9 bases agree with TRBD2. Germline V gene data show CDR1 as MDHEN and CDR2 as SYDVKM. Trimming took 6 bases from V and 5 from J; bases not matched to a gene: 8. The CDR3 runs to 14 residues. CDR3 nucleotide sequence: TGTGCCAGCAGCCCCGGGACTAGCAACCACGAGCAGTACTTC. Translating gives CASSPGTSNHEQYF.

The chain links TRBV19 to TRBJ2-1; D may correspond to TRBD1 or TRBD2 (5 bases each). CDR1 and CDR2 (germline): LNHDA, SQIVND (reference sequence). Deletions cut 5 bases from V and 4 bases from J, with 12 bases between. The CDR3 consists of 14 residues. CDR3 sequence reads: CASSWGTTYNEQFF. CDR3 sequence (DNA): TGTGCCAGTAGTTGGGGGACCACGTACAATGAGCAGTTCTTC.

The chain couples TRBV5-4 to TRBJ2-3; no definite D call. Trimming removed 1 base from V and 4 bases from J, with 13 bases in between. This CDR3 spans 15 amino acids. Germline loops: CDR1 SGHNT, CDR2 YYREEE (reference sequence). The CDR3 reads CASSLWLPLADTQYF. In DNA form, the CDR3 reads TGTGCCAGCAGCTTGTGGCTCCCGCTGGCAGATACGCAGTATTTT.

This clone was counted only a few times. The gene calls are TRBV7-9 and TRBJ1-1; D is unclear. The CDR3 has 12 residues. V shed 1 base and J shed 6 bases, with 6 bases lying between them. The germline gives CDR1 SEHNR, CDR2 FQNEAQ (reference sequence). CDR3 residues: CASSLDFSEAFF. CDR3 nucleotide sequence: TGTGCCAGCAGCTTAGACTTCTCTGAAGCTTTCTTT.

The chain recombines TRBV27 with TRBJ2-7, with D tentatively TRBD2 (6 bases). The ends were cut back, 3 bases at V and 4 bases at J, with 28 bases in the middle. Germline V gene lookup returns CDR1 MNHEY and CDR2 SMNVEV (reference sequence). The CDR3 loop spans 19 amino acids. The CDR3: CASSLGRRGNPLGPYEQYF. CDR3 nucleotides: TGTGCCAGCAGTTTGGGGAGGAGAGGGAACCCTCTCGGACCTTACGAGCAGTACTTC.

A single count supports this clone. J is TRBJ1-6 and V is TRBV9; D is perhaps TRBD1 (6 bases). The CDR3 has 14 amino acids. With 3 bases removed from V and 7 bases from J, the gap between germline ends came to 11 bases. Germline CDR1 and CDR2: SGDLS and YYNGEE. CDR3 bases: TGTGCCAGCAGCGCCGCAGGGGACAATTCACCCCTCCACTTT. As protein: CASSAAGDNSPLHF.

The chain combines TRBV5-1 with TRBJ2-1; D possibly corresponds to TRBD1 (6 bases). Germline values: CDR1 SGHRS, CDR2 YFSETQ. V was trimmed by 4 bases and J by 4 bases, leaving 24 bases between them. CDR3 length: 18 residues. The CDR3 spells CASSLGLRGSNRYNEQFF. The DNA of the CDR3 is TGCGCCAGCAGCCTCGGGTTAAGGGGGAGTAATAGGTACAATGAGCAGTTCTTC. The full variable domain, rest sourced from reference TRBV5-1 and TRBJ2-1, is KAGVTQTPRYLIKTRGQQVTLSCSPISGHRSVSWYQQTPGQGLQFLFEYFSETQRNKGNFPGRFSGRQFSNSRSEMNVSTLELGDSALYLCASSLGLRGSNRYNEQFFGPGTRLTVL.

This clone turned up a few times. The rearrangement joins TRBV2 to TRBJ2-7; TRBD2 aligns across 13 bases. The germline CDR1 and CDR2 sequences are SNHLY and FYNNEI. The CDR3 is 14 amino acids. V gave up 6 bases and J gave up 4 bases; unmatched junction bases: 3. Here the CDR3 DNA reads TGTGCCAGCAGGGGACTAGCGGGAAGATACGAGCAGTACTTC. Encoded protein: CASRGLAGRYEQYF. Full variable domain (outside the CDR3, taken from reference TRBV2 and TRBJ2-7): EPEVTQTPSHQVTQMGQEVILRCVPISNHLYFYWYRQILGQKVEFLVSFYNNEISEKSEIFDDQFSVERPDGSNFTLKIRSTKLEDSAMYFCASRGLAGRYEQYFGPGTRLTVT.

V is TRBV5-4 and J is TRBJ1-2; D gene uncertain. This CDR3 contains 17 residues. With 5 bases removed from V and 0 bases from J, the gap between germline ends came to 20 bases. Per the germline V gene, CDR1 is SGHNT and CDR2 is YYREEE (reference sequence). CDR3 residues: CASRRKGSRLPNYGYTF. The CDR3 nucleotides read TGTGCCAGCAGGCGTAAAGGGTCCCGACTCCCTAACTATGGCTACACCTTC.

The chain is built from TRBV6-6 and TRBJ1-2, with TRBD1 matching over 10 bases. The germline CDR1 and CDR2 sequences are MNHNY and SVGAGI (reference sequence). The CDR3 extends over 14 amino acids. V gave up 7 bases and J gave up 5 bases; unmatched junction bases: 7. Here the CDR3 reads CASIRQGAIYGYTF. The CDR3 DNA sequence: TGTGCCAGCATTAGACAGGGGGCGATTTATGGCTACACCTTC.

This chain links TRBV6-6 with TRBJ2-7; 10 bases map to TRBD2. J lost 6 bases, V lost 1 base, and 6 bases had no gene match. Germline-derived CDR1 and CDR2 are MNHNY and SVGAGI (reference sequence). There are 15 residues in the CDR3. The CDR3 region is CASSYFLAGEGEQYF. The DNA of the CDR3 is TGTGCCAGCAGTTACTTCCTAGCGGGAGAGGGCGAGCAGTACTTC.

The table lists this clone with a count of one. The chain combines TRBV6-6 with TRBJ2-2; 8 bases are shared with TRBD1. V was clipped by 6 bases and J by 3 bases; unmatched bases: 6. This CDR3 has 15 amino acids. Germline CDR1 and CDR2: MNHNY and SVGAGI (reference sequence). CDR3 amino acids: CASRADRGHTGELFF. DNA for the CDR3: TGTGCCAGCAGAGCAGACAGGGGCCACACCGGGGAGCTGTTTTTT.

The J gene is TRBJ1-2, the V gene TRBV9; TRBD1 aligns across 12 bases. This CDR3 region has 18 residues. Germline CDR1 and CDR2: SGDLS and YYNGEE. The V gene end was trimmed by 0 bases and the J gene end by 8 bases; junction bases not matched to a gene: 14. As DNA, the CDR3 is TGTGCCAGCAGCGTAGTGATGGGGCCGGGACAGGGGGCATCGGGCTACACCTTC. Its translation is CASSVVMGPGQGASGYTF.

The genes are TRBV28 and TRBJ1-2; D gene ambiguous. The CDR3 is 11 residues long. V was cut by 3 bases and J by 2 bases, with 1 base left in between. Germline CDR1 reads MDHEN; CDR2 reads SYDVKM. CDR3 residues: CASSFNYGYTF. In nucleotides, the CDR3 is TGTGCCAGCAGTTTCAACTATGGCTACACCTTC.

The chain combines TRBV5-3 with TRBJ2-1, with 11 bases fitting TRBD2. TRBV5-3 is an ORF for which the function is uncertain. Trimming removed 3 bases from V and 6 bases from J; junction bases left unmatched: 11. The CDR3 is 17 amino acids. CDR3 region: CARSYKNPGLAGNEQFF. In nucleotides, the CDR3 is TGTGCCAGAAGCTATAAAAACCCTGGACTAGCGGGCAATGAGCAGTTCTTC.

The count of this clone is one. The rearrangement links TRBV10-2 to TRBJ2-2; 11 bases match TRBD2. CDR1 is WSHSY, CDR2 SAAADI, per germline. V lost 8 bases, J lost 7 bases, and 6 bases stayed unmatched. This CDR3 comprises 14 residues. The CDR3 spells CASSTSGSVGELFF. CDR3 DNA sequence: TGCGCCAGCTCCACTAGCGGGAGTGTCGGGGAGCTGTTTTTT.

The V gene is TRBV9, the J gene TRBJ2-7, with D perhaps TRBD2 (6 bases). Germline CDR1 and CDR2: SGDLS and YYNGEE. V was cut by 0 bases and J by 2 bases, with 9 bases left in between. The CDR3 is 14 amino acids. CDR3 sequence reads: CASSVGEDPYEQYF. The CDR3 DNA reads TGTGCCAGCAGCGTAGGGGAGGACCCCTACGAGCAGTACTTC. The whole variable domain, filled in from reference TRBV9 and TRBJ2-7, reads DSGVTQTPKHLITATGQRVTLRCSPRSGDLSVYWYQQSLDQGLQFLIQYYNGEERAKGNILERFSAQQFPDLHSELNLSSLELGDSALYFCASSVGEDPYEQYFGPGTRLTVT.

The J gene is TRBJ2-5, the V gene TRBV4-1, with 10 bases that match TRBD2. The CDR3 is made up of 17 amino acids. Germline V gene lookup returns CDR1 MGHRA and CDR2 YSYEKL. J lost 2 bases, V lost 0 bases, and 6 bases had no gene match. CDR3 in amino acids: CASSQDKLAGEQETQYF. CDR3 nucleotides: TGCGCCAGCAGCCAAGATAAGCTAGCGGGAGAACAAGAGACCCAGTACTTC.